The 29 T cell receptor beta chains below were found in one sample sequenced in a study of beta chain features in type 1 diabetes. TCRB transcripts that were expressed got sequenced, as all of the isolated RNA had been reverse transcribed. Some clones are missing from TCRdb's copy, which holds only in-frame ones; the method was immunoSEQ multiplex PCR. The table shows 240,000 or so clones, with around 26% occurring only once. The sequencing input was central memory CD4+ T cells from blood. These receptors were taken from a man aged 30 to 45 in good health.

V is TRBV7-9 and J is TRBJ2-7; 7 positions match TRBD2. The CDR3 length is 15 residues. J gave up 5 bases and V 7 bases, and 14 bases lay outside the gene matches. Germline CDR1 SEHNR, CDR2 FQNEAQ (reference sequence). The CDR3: CASMGWEGRNDEQYF. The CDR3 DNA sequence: TGTGCCAGCATGGGATGGGAGGGACGGAACGACGAGCAGTACTTC.

In nucleotides, the CDR3 is TGTGCCAGCTTTCTATGGGGAGGCGAGACCCAGTACTTC. Its translation is CASFLWGGETQYF. The chain joins TRBV2 to TRBJ2-5; possibly TRBD2 for D (6 bases). Trimming removed 8 bases from V and 5 bases from J, with 15 bases in between. The CDR3 consists of 13 residues. Germline CDR1 is SNHLY and CDR2 is FYNNEI. The entire variable domain, with the rest obtained from reference TRBV2 and TRBJ2-5, is as follows: EPEVTQTPSHQVTQMGQEVILRCVPISNHLYFYWYRQILGQKVEFLVSFYNNEISEKSEIFDDQFSVERPDGSNFTLKIRSTKLEDSAMYFCASFLWGGETQYFGPGTRLLVL.

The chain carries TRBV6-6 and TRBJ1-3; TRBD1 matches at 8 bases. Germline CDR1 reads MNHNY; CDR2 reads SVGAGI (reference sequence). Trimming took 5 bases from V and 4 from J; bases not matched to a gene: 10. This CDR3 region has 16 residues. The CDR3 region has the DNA TGTGCCAGCAGTATGGGACAGGTATCGCAGGGAAACACCATATATTTT. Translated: CASSMGQVSQGNTIYF.

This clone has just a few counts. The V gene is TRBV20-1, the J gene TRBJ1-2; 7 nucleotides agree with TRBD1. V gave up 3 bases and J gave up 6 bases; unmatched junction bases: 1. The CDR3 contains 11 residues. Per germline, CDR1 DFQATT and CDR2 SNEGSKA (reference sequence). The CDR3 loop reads CSASDRDGYTF. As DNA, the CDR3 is TGCAGTGCTAGTGACAGGGATGGCTACACCTTC.

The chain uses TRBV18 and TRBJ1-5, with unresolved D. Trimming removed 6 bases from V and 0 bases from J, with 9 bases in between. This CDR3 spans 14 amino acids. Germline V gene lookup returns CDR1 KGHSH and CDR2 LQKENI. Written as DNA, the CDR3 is TGTGCCAGCTCGGCTTCCGATAGCAATCAGCCCCAGCATTTT. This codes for CASSASDSNQPQHF.

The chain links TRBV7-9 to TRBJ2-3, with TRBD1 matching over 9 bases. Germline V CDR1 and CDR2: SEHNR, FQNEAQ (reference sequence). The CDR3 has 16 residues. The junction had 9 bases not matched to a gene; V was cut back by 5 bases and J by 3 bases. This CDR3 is CASSPAGTGLTDTQYF. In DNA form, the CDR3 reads TGTGCCAGCAGCCCGGCCGGGACAGGGTTAACAGATACGCAGTATTTT. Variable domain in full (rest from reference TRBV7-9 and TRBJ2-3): DTGVSQNPRHKITKRGQNVTFRCDPISEHNRLYWYRQTLGQGPEFLTYFQNEAQLEKSRLLSDRFSAERPKGSFSTLEIQRTEQGDSAMYLCASSPAGTGLTDTQYFGPGTRLTVL.

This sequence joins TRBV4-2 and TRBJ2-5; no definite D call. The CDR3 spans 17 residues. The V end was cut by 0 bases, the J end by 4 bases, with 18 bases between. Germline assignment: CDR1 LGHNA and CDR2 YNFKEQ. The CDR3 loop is CASSQDPPRASGETQYF. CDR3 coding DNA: TGTGCCAGCAGCCAAGATCCACCTAGGGCCTCAGGAGAGACCCAGTACTTC.

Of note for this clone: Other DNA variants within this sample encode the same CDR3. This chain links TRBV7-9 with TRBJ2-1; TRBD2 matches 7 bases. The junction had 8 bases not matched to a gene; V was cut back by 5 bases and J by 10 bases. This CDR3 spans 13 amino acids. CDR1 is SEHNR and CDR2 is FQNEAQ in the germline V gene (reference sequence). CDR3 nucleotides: TGTGCCAGCAGCCAAGAATACGGGGGGGAGCAGTTCTTC. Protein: CASSQEYGGEQFF.

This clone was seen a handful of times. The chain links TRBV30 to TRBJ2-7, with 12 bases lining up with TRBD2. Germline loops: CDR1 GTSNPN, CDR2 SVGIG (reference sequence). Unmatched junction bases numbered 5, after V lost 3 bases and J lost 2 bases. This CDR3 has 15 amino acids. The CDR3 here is CAWSLGLAGPYEQYF. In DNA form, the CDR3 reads TGTGCCTGGAGCCTAGGACTAGCGGGACCCTACGAGCAGTACTTC.

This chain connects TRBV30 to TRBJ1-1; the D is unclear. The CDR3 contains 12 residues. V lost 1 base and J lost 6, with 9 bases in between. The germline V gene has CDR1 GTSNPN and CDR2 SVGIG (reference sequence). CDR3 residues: CAWSAPRPEAFF. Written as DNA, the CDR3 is TGTGCCTGGAGTGCCCCACGCCCTGAAGCTTTCTTT.

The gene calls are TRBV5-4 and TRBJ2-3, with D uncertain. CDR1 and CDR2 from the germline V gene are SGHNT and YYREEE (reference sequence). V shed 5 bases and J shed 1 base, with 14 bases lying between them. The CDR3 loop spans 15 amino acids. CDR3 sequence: CASRLGGVGTDTQYF. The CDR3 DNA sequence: TGTGCCAGCAGACTCGGTGGCGTTGGCACAGATACGCAGTATTTT.

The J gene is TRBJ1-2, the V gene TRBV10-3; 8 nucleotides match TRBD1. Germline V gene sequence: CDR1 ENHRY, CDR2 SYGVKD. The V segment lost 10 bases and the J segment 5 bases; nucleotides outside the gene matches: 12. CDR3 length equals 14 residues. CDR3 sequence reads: CATIQGEAWYGYTF. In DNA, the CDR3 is TGTGCCACTATACAGGGGGAGGCTTGGTATGGCTACACCTTC.

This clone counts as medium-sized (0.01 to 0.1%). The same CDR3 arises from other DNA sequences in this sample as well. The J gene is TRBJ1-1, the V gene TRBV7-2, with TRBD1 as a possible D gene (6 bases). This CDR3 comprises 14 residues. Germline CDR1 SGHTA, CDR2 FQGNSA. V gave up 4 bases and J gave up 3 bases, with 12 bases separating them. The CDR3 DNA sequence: TGTGCCAGCAGCTCTTGGGGGGCTTACACTGAAGCTTTCTTT. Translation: CASSSWGAYTEAFF.

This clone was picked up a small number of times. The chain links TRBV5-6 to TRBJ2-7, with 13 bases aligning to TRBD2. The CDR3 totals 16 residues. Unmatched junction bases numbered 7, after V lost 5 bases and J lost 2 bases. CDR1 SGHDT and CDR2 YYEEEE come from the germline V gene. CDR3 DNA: TGTGCCAGCAGGCGGCGCGGGACTAGCGGGGCCTACGAGCAGTACTTC. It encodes CASRRRGTSGAYEQYF.

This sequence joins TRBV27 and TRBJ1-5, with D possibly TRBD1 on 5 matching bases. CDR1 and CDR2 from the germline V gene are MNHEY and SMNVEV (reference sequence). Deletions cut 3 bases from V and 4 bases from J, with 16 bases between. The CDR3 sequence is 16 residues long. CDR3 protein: CASSLNGGRGNQPQHF. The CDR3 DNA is TGTGCCAGCAGTTTGAATGGGGGTCGGGGGAATCAGCCCCAGCATTTT.

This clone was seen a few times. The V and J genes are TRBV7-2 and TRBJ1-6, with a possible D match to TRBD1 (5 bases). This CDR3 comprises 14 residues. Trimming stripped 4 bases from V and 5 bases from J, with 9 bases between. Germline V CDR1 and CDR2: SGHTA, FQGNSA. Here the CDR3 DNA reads TGTGCCAGCAGCTGGGGACGGCATAATTCACCCCTCCACTTT. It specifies CASSWGRHNSPLHF.

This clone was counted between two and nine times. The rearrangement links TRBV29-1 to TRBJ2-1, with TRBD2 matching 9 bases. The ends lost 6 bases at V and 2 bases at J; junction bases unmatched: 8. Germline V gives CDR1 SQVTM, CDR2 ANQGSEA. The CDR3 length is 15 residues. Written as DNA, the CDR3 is TGCAGCGTCCCCAAAGGCGGGAGGGCCTACAATGAGCAGTTCTTC. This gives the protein CSVPKGGRAYNEQFF.

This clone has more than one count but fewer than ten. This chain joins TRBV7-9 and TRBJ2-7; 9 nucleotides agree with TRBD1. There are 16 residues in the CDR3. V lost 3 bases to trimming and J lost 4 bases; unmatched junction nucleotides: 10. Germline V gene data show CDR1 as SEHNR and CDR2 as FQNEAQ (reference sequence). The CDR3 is CASSLDPGQGMYEQYF. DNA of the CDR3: TGTGCCAGCAGCTTGGACCCGGGACAGGGAATGTACGAGCAGTACTTC.

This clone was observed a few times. DNA of the CDR3: TGTGCCAGCAGTGATCCCCTGGGACAGGTTAATTCACCCCTCCACTTT. Translation gives CASSDPLGQVNSPLHF. This chain joins TRBV2 and TRBJ1-6, with TRBD1 matching over 8 bases. V dropped 3 bases and J dropped 6; count of bases not matched to a gene: 7. The CDR3 contains 16 residues. Germline V gives CDR1 SNHLY, CDR2 FYNNEI.

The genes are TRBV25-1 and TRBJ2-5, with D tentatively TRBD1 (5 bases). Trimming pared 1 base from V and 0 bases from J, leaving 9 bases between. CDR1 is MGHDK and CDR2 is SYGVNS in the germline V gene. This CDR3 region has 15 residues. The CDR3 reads CASSEFDSHQETQYF. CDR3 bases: TGTGCCAGCAGTGAATTTGACAGTCACCAAGAGACCCAGTACTTC.

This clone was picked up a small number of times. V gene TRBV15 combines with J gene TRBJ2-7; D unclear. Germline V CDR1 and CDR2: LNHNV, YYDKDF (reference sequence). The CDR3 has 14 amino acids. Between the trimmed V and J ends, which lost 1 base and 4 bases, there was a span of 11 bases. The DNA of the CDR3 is TGTGCCACCAGCAGAGTAGAAGAAAGGTACGAGCAGTACTTC. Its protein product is CATSRVEERYEQYF.

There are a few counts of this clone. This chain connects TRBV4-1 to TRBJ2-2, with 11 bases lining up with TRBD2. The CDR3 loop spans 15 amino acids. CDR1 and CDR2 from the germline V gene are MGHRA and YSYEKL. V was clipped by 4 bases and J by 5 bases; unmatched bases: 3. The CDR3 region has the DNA TGCGCCAGCAGCCCGGGACTAGCGGTAACCGGGGAGCTGTTTTTT. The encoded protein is CASSPGLAVTGELFF.

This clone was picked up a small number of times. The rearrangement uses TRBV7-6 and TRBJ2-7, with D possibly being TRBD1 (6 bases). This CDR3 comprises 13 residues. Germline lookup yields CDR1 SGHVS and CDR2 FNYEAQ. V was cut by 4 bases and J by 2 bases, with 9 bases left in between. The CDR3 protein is CASSSRDTYEQYF. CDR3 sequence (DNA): TGTGCCAGCAGCTCCCGGGACACCTACGAGCAGTACTTC.

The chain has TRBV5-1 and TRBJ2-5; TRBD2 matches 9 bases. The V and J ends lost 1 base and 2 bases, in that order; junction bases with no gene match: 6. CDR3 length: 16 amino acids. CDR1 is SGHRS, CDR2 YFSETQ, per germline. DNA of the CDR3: TGCGCCAGCAGCTTGAGCGGGGGGCTGGGGCAAGAGACCCAGTACTTC. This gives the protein CASSLSGGLGQETQYF.

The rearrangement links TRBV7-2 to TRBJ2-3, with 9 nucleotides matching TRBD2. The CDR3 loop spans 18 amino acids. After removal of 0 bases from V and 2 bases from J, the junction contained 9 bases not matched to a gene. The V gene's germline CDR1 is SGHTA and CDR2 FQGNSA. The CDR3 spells CASSLASASGTYTDTQYF. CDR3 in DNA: TGTGCCAGCAGCTTAGCATCGGCTAGCGGGACCTACACAGATACGCAGTATTTT. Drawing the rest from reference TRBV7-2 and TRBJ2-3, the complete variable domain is GAGVSQSPSNKVTEKGKDVELRCDPISGHTALYWYRQSLGQGLEFLIYFQGNSAPDKSGLPSDRFSAERTGGSVSTLTIQRTQQEDSAVYLCASSLASASGTYTDTQYFGPGTRLTVL.

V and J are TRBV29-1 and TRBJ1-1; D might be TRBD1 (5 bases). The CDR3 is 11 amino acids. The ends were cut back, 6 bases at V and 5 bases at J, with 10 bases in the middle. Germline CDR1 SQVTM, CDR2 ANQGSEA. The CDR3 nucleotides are TGCAGCGTCCAGCGGGGGACTGAAGCTTTCTTT. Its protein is CSVQRGTEAFF.

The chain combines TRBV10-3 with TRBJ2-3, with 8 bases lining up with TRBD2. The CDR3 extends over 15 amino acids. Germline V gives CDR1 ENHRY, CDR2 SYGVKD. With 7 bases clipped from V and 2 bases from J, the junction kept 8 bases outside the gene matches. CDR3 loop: CAITTTAGDTDTQYF. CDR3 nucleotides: TGTGCCATCACTACCACAGCGGGGGACACAGATACGCAGTATTTT.

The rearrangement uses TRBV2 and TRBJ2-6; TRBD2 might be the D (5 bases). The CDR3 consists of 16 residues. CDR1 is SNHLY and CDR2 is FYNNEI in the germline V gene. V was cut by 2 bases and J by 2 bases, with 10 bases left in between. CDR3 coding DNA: TGTGCCAGCAGTGAAATGAGGGTGCCTGGGGCCAACGTCCTGACTTTC. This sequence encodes CASSEMRVPGANVLTF.

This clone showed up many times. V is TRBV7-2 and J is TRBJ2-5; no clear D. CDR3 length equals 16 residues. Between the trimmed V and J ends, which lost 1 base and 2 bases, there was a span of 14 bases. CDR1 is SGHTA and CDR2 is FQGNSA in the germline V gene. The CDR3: CASSLGSRAGQETQYF. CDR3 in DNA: TGTGCCAGCAGCTTAGGTTCTCGGGCCGGACAAGAGACCCAGTACTTC.